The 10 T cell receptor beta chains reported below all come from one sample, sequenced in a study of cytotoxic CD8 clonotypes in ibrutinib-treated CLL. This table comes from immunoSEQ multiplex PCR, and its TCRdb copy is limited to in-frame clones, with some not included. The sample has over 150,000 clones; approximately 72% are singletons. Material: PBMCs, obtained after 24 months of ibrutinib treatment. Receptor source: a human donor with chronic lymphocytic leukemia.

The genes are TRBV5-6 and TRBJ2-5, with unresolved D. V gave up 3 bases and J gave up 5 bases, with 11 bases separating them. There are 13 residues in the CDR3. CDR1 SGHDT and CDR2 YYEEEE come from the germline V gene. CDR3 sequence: CASSSGPWETQYF. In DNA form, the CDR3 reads TGTGCCAGCAGCTCGGGCCCATGGGAGACCCAGTACTTC.

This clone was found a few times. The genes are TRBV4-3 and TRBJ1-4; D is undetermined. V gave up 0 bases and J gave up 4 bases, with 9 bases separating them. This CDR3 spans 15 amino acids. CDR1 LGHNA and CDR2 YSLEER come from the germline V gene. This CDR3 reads CASSQEGTGNEKLFF. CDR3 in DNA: TGCGCCAGCAGCCAAGAAGGAACCGGTAATGAAAAACTGTTTTTT.

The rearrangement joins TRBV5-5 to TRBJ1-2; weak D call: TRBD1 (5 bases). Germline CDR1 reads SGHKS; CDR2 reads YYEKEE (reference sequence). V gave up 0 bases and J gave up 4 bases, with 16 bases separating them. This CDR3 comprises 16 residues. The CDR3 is CASSLVELGETYGYTF. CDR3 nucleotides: TGTGCCAGCAGCTTGGTCGAGTTAGGGGAAACCTATGGCTACACCTTC.

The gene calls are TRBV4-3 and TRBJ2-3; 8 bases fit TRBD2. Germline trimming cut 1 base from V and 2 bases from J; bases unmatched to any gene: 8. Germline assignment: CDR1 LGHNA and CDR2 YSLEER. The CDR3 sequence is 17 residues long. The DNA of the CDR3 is TGCGCCAGCAGCCAAGTGAGCAGCGGGAGTTACACAGATACGCAGTATTTT. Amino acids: CASSQVSSGSYTDTQYF.

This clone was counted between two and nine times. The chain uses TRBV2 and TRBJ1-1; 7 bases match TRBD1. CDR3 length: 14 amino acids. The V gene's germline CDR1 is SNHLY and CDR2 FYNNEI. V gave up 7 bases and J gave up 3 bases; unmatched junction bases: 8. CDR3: CASTPDRWYTEAFF. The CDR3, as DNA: TGTGCCAGCACCCCGGACAGGTGGTACACTGAAGCTTTCTTT. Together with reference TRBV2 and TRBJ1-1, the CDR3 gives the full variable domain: EPEVTQTPSHQVTQMGQEVILRCVPISNHLYFYWYRQILGQKVEFLVSFYNNEISEKSEIFDDQFSVERPDGSNFTLKIRSTKLEDSAMYFCASTPDRWYTEAFFGQGTRLTVV.

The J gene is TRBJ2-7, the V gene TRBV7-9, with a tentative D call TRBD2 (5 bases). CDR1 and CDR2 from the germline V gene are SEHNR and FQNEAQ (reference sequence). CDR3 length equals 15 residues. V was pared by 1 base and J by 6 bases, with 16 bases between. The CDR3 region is CASSLVEGWAGEQYF. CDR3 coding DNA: TGTGCCAGCAGCTTAGTTGAGGGCTGGGCCGGCGAGCAGTACTTC.

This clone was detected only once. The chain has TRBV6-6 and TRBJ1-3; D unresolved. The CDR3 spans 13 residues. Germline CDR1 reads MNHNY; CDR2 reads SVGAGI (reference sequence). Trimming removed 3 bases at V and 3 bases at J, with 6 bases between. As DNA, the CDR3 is TGTGCCAGCAGTTATTCCGGTGGAAACACCATATATTTT. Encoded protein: CASSYSGGNTIYF.

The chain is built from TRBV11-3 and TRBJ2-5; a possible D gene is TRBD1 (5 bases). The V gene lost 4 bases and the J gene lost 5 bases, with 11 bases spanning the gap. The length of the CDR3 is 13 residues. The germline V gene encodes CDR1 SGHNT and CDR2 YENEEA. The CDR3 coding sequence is TGTGCCAGCAGCTCAGGGTTGGGGGAGACCCAGTACTTC. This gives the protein CASSSGLGETQYF. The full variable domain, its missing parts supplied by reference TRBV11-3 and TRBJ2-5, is EAGVVQSPRYKIIEKKQPVAFWCNPISGHNTLYWYLQNLGQGPELLIRYENEEAVDDSQLPKDRFSAERLKGVDSTLKIQPAELGDSAVYLCASSSGLGETQYFGPGTRLLVL.

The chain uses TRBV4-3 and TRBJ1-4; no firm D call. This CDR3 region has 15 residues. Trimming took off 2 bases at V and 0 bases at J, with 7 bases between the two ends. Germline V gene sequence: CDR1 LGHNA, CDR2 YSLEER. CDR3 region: CASSQSIATNEKLFF. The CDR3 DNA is TGCGCCAGCAGCCAATCCATTGCAACTAATGAAAAACTGTTTTTT.

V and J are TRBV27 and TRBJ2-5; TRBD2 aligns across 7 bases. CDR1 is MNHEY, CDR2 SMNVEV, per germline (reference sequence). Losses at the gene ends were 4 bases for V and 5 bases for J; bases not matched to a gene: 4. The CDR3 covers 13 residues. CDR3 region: CASSSWGGETQYF. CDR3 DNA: TGTGCCAGCAGTTCCTGGGGAGGGGAGACCCAGTACTTC.